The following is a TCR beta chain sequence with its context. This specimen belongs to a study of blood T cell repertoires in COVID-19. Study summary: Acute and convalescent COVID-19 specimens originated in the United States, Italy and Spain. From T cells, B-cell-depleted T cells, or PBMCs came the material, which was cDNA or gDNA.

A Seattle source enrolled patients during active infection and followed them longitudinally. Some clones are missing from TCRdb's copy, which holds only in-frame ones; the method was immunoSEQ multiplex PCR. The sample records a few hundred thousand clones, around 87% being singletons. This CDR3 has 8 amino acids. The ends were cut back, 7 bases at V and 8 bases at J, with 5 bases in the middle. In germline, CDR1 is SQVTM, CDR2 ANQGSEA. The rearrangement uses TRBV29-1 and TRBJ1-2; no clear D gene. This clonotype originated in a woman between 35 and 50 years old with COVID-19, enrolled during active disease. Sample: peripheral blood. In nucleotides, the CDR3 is TGCAGCGCCGGGGGCTACACCTTC. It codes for CSAGGYTF.